This T cell receptor beta chain stems from a study of T cell repertoires in cytomegalovirus infection. Study details: A matching HLA type, together with CMV infection, was signaled by public TCR beta signatures.

The CDR3 is 12 residues long. CDR1 is DFQATT and CDR2 is SNEGSKA in the germline V gene (reference sequence). Germline trimming cut 6 bases from V and 5 bases from J; bases unmatched to any gene: 0. Using its own MiXCR run on the reads, TCRdb lists one record per CDR3 protein. The table shows about 250,000 distinct CDR3 sequences, with around 6.2% occurring only once. On this clonotype: Its target is unknown.

Study conclusions and caveats: CMV-specific TCR beta clonotypes restricted by HLA-C dominated the ex vivo response. Cumulative public TCR beta family frequency identified carriers of CMV plus the relevant HLA.

Sequencing was performed on PBMCs. V usage is TRBV20-1 and J usage is TRBJ2-2; TRBD1 agrees at 10 bases. This receptor was taken from a human donor in good health (CMV status not recorded). Some clones in this sample may be carry-over from other donors' samples. The CDR3 reads CSAGQGTGELFF. CDR3 sequence (DNA): TGCAGTGCGGGACAGGGGACCGGGGAGCTGTTTTTT.